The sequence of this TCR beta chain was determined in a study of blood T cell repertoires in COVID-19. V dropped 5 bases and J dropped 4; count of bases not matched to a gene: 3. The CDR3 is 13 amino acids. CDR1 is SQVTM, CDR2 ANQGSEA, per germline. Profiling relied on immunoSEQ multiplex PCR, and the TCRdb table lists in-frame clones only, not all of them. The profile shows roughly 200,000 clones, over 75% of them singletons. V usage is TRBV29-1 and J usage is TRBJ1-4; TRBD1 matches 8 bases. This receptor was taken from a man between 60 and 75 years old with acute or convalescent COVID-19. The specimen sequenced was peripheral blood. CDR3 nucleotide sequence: TGCAGCGTTCAGGGGGCTTATAATGAAAAACTGTTTTTT. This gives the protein CSVQGAYNEKLFF.